This TCR beta chain was sequenced in a study of T cell changes during pregnancy in multiple sclerosis (dated by TCRdb to the late 2010s). In terms of the full investigation: Changes in the T cell repertoire over the course of pregnancy were examined in this study in women with multiple sclerosis.

V gives up 3 bases and J gives up 0 bases, and the segment between their germline ends measures 12 bases. CDR1 and CDR2 were assigned from the germline V gene as SQVTM and ANQGSEA. The CDR3 goes from the cysteine to the phenylalanine over 14 residues. The entry retains the CDR3 DNA only, 42 bases that are in frame from base 1. Libraries were prepared through the immunoSEQ multiplex PCR assay. Here the immuneACCESS table is served through TCRdb, limited to in-frame sequences with V and J called. Missing clones are a known gap in these copies; in checked studies unresolved V genes cover under half, and the rest lacks a known reason. Within this sample are tens of thousands of clones, with roughly 89% of them counted one time only. Approximately 3.3% of the sample is in the top ten clones. Points on this clone: Its antigen is not yet known. Base qualities are not provided; no much larger clone lies one nucleotide away.

The receptor was derived from a female donor in good health, enrolled as a control in a pregnancy study. The material sequenced was peripheral blood, taken after pregnancy. The chain was built from TRBV29-1 and TRBJ2-7; the D gene cannot be resolved reliably. The CDR3: CSVEYESSSYEQYF. The DNA sequence is TGCAGCGTTGAGTATGAGTCGAGCTCCTACGAGCAGTACTTC.